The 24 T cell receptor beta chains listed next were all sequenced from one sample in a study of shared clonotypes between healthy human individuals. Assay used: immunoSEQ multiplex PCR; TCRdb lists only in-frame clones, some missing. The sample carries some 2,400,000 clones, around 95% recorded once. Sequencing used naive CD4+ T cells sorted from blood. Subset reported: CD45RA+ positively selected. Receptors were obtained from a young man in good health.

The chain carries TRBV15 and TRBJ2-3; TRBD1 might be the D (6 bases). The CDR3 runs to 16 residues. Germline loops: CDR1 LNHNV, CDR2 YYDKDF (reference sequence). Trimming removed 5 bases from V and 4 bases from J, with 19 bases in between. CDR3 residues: CATSSTWGYRADTQYF. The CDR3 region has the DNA TGTGCCACCAGCTCCACTTGGGGTTACAGGGCAGATACGCAGTATTTT.

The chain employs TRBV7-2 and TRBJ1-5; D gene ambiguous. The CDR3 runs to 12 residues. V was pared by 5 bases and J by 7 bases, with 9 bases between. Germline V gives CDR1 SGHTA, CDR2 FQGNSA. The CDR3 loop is CASSQSWQPQHF. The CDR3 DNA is TGTGCCAGCAGCCAATCGTGGCAGCCCCAGCATTTT.

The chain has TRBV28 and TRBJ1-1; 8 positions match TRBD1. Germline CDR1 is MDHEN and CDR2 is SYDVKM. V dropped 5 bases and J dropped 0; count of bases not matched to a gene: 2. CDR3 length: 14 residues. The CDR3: CASSADRVNTEAFF. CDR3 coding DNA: TGTGCCAGCAGTGCGGACAGGGTGAACACTGAAGCTTTCTTT.

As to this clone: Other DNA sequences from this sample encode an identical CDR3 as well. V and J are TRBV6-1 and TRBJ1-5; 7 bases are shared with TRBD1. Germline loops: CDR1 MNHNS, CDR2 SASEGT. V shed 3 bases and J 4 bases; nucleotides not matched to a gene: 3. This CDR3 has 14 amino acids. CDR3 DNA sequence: TGTGCCAGCAGTGAGGGACAGATAAATCAGCCCCAGCATTTT. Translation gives CASSEGQINQPQHF.

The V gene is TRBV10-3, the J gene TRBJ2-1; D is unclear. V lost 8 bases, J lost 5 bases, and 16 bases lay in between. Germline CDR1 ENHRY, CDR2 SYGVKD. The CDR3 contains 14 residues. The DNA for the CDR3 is TGTGCCATCCACCGTGGACCTCTCAACAATGAGCAGTTCTTC. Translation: CAIHRGPLNNEQFF.

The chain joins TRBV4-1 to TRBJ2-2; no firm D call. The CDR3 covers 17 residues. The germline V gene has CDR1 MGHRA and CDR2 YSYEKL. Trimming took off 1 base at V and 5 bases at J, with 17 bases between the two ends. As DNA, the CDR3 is TGCGCCAGCAGCCAAGTAGGCCAGGCCAGAGGAACCGGGGAGCTGTTTTTT. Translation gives CASSQVGQARGTGELFF.

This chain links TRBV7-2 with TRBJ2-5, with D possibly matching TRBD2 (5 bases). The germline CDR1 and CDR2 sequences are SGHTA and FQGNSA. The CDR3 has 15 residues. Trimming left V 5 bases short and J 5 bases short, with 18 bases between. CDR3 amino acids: CASSPRGLLVETQYF. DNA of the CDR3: TGTGCCAGCAGCCCAAGAGGACTGCTAGTGGAGACCCAGTACTTC.

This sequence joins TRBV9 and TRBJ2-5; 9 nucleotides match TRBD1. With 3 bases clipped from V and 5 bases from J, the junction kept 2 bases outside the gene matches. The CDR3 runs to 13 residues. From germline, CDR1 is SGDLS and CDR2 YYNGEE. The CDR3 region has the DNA TGTGCCAGCAGCGCCGGACAGGGGGAGACCCAGTACTTC. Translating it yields CASSAGQGETQYF.

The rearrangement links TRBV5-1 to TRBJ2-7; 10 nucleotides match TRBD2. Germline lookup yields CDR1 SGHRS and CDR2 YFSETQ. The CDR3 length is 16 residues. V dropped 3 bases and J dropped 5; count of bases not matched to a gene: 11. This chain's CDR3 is CASSSTSGRELDEQYF. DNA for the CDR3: TGCGCCAGCAGCTCCACGAGCGGGAGGGAGTTAGACGAGCAGTACTTC.

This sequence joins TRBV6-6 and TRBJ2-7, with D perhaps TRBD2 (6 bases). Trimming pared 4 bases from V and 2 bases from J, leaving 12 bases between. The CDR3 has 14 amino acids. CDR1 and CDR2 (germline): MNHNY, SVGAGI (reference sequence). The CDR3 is CASSFLTSTYEQYF. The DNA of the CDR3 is TGTGCCAGCAGTTTCTTGACTAGTACCTACGAGCAGTACTTC.

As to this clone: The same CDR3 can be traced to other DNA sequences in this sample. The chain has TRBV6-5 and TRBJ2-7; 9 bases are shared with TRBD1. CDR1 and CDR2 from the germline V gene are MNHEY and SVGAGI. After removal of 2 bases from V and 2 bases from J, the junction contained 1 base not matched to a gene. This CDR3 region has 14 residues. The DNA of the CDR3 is TGTGCCAGCAGTTACGGGGACAGGGCCTACGAGCAGTACTTC. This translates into CASSYGDRAYEQYF.

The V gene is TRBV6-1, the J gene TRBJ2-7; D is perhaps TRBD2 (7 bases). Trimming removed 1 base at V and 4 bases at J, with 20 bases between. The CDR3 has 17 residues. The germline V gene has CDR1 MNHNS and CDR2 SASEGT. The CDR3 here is CASSEVGGRIGRYEQYF. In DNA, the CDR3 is TGTGCCAGCAGTGAAGTGGGGGGGCGAATTGGGAGATACGAGCAGTACTTC.

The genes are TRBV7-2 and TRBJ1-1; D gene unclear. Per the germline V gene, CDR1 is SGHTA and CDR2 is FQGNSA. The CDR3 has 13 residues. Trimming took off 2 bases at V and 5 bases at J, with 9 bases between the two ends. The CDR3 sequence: CASSLLRQTEAFF. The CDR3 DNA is TGTGCCAGCAGCTTATTGAGACAAACTGAAGCTTTCTTT. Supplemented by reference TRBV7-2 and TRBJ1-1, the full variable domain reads GAGVSQSPSNKVTEKGKDVELRCDPISGHTALYWYRQSLGQGLEFLIYFQGNSAPDKSGLPSDRFSAERTGGSVSTLTIQRTQQEDSAVYLCASSLLRQTEAFFGQGTRLTVV.

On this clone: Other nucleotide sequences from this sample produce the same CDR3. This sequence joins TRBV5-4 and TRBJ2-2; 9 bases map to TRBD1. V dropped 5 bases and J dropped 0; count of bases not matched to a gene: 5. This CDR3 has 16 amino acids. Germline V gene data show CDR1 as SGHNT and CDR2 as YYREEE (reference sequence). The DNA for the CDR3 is TGTGCCAGCAGTTTTCGGGACAGGGCGAACACCGGGGAGCTGTTTTTT. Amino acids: CASSFRDRANTGELFF.

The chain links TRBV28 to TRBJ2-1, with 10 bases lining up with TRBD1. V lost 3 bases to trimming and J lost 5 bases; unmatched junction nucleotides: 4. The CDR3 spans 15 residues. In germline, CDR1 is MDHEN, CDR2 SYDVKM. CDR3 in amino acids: CASSFWDRGNNEQFF. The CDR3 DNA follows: TGTGCCAGCAGTTTCTGGGACAGGGGTAACAATGAGCAGTTCTTC.

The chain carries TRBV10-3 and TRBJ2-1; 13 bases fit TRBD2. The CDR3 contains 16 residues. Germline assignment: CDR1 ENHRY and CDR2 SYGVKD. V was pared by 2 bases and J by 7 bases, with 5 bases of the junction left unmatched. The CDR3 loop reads CAISEKGLAGNNEQFF. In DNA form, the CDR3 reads TGTGCCATCAGTGAGAAGGGACTAGCGGGAAATAATGAGCAGTTCTTC.

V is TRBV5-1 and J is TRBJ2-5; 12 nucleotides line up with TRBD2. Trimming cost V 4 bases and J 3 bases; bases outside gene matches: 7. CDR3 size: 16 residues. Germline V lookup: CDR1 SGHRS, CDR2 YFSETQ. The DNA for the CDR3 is TGCGCCAGCAGCCCAACTAGCGGGAGGCCCGAAGAGACCCAGTACTTC. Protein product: CASSPTSGRPEETQYF.

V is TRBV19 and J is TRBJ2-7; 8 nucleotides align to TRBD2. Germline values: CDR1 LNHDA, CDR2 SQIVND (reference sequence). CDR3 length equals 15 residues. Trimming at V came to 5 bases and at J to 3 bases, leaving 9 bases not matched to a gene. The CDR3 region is CASSSREGQYYEQYF. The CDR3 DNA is TGTGCCAGTAGTTCCCGGGAGGGCCAGTACTACGAGCAGTACTTC.

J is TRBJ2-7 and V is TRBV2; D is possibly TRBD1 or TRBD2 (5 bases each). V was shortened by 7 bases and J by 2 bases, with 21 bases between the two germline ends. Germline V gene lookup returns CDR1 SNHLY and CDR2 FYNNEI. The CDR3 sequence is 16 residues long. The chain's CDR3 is CASNFLSGPRAYEQYF. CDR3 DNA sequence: TGTGCCAGCAATTTCCTATCGGGACCACGGGCCTACGAGCAGTACTTC.

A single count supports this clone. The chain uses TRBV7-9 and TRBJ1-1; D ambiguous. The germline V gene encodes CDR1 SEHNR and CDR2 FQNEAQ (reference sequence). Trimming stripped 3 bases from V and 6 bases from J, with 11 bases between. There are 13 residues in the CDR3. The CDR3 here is CASSLGLFAEAFF. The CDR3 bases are TGTGCCAGCAGCTTGGGCCTCTTTGCTGAAGCTTTCTTT.

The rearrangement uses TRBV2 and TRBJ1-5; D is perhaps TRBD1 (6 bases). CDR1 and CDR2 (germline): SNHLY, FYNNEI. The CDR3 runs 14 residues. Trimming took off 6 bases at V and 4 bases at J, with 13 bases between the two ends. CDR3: CASSQDRPNQPQHF. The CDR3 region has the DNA TGTGCCAGCAGCCAAGACAGGCCTAATCAGCCCCAGCATTTT.

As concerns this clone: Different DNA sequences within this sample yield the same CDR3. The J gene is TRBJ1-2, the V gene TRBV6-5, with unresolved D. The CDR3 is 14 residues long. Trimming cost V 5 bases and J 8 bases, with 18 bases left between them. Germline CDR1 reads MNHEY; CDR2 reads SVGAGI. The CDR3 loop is CASSPAGVERGYTF. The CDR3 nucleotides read TGTGCCAGCAGTCCAGCAGGCGTAGAGAGAGGCTACACCTTC.

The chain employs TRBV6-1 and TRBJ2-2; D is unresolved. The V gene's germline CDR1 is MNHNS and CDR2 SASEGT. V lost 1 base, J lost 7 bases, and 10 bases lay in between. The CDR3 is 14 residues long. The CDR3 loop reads CASSEGVERGELFF. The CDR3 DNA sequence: TGTGCCAGCAGTGAAGGTGTGGAACGCGGGGAGCTGTTTTTT.

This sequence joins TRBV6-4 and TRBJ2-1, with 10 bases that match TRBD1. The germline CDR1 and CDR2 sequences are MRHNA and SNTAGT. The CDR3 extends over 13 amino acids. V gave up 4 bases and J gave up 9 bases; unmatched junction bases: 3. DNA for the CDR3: TGTGCCAGCAGTGGACAGGGGGCTGGTGAGCAGTTCTTC. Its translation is CASSGQGAGEQFF.